This T cell receptor (beta chain) is from a study of regulatory T cells in long-lasting Graves disease. Broader study findings: It was peripheral blood alone, not thyroid tissue, that was studied.

This clonotype was seen a few times. The antigen is not known. Stated time point: newly diagnosed GD, antithyroid drugs for less than 3 months. Researchers made the TCR library from RNA that was extracted from PBMCs. With iRepertoire HTBI primers and Arm-PCR of CDR3 regions, TCR beta libraries were built. TCRdb called the multiplex PCR reads again in MiXCR, with one record for every CDR3 protein. Of 520,000 or so distinct CDR3 sequences listed, more than 10% are singletons. These data are also associated with another study on T cells in Graves' hyperthyroidism and ophthalmopathy. That work contributes: Ophthalmopathy cases were set apart from stable hyperthyroidism by a 13 V-J model.

This specimen was peripheral blood mononuclear cells (PBMCs), taken at new diagnosis, from a patient treated with antithyroid drugs. This clonotype was obtained from a woman aged 25-40 years with Graves disease.

The CDR3: CATRDRSTDTQYF. CDR3 DNA: TGTGCCACCAGGGACAGAAGCACAGATACGCAGTATTTT. The rearrangement links TRBV15 to TRBJ2-3; TRBD1 is a possible D gene (6 bases). Trimming pared 6 bases from V and 0 bases from J, leaving 7 bases between. Germline assignment: CDR1 LNHNV and CDR2 YYDKDF (reference sequence). CDR3 length: 13 residues.